The clone carrying this TCR beta chain was recorded once. Method: immunoSEQ multiplex PCR; TCRdb's copy keeps in-frame clones and lacks some. Of a few hundred thousand clones listed, around four fifths are singletons. The data were taken from a study of blood T cell repertoires in COVID-19. Germline CDR1 is MNHEY and CDR2 is SVGAGI. CDR3 size: 12 residues. After removal of 6 bases from V and 5 bases from J, the junction contained 1 base not matched to a gene. This TCR was sampled from a woman aged 60-75 years who had recovered from COVID-19. The sample comprised peripheral blood. The genes are TRBV6-5 and TRBJ1-2; TRBD1 aligns across 9 bases. This CDR3 is CASRGTGYGYTF. The CDR3 nucleotides read TGTGCCAGCAGAGGGACAGGGTATGGCTACACCTTC.